What follows are 2 T cell receptor beta chains derived from one specimen sequenced in a study of spatial heterogeneity in lung cancer. The time point: blood at routine non-recurrence follow-up after resection. TCRdb reprocessed the 5' RACE reads via MiXCR and lists one record per CDR3 protein. The data show over 45,000 distinct CDR3 sequences, with 12% seen just once and about 30% held by the top ten. This material consisted of PBMCs, taken at follow-up. The receptors were gathered from a male donor with early-stage non-small cell lung cancer.

The chain recombines TRBV7-7 with TRBJ2-5, with 8 positions matching TRBD2. The germline CDR1 and CDR2 sequences are SSHAT and FNYEAQ (reference sequence). The CDR3 sequence is 14 residues long. The V gene end was trimmed by 2 bases and the J gene end by 5 bases; junction bases not matched to a gene: 4. The CDR3 DNA is TGTGCCAGCAGCTTAAGGGCTAGCGGGGAGACCCAGTACTTC. This sequence encodes CASSLRASGETQYF.

This chain links TRBV20-1 with TRBJ2-7; the match to TRBD1 covers 7 bases. This CDR3 contains 15 residues. Germline V CDR1 and CDR2: DFQATT, SNEGSKA (reference sequence). V was pared by 5 bases and J by 3 bases, with 13 bases of the junction left unmatched. This CDR3 is CSAQDRDTWGYEQYF. The CDR3 bases are TGCAGTGCTCAAGACAGGGATACCTGGGGCTACGAGCAGTACTTC.